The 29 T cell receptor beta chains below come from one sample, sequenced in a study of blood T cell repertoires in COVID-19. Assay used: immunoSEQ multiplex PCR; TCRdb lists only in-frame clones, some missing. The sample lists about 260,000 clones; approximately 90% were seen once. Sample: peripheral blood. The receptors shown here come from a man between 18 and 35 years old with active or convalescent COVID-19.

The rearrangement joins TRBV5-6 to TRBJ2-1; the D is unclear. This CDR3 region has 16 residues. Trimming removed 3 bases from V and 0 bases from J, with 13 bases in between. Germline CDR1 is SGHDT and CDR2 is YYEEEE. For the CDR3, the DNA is TGTGCCAGCAGCTCGATTGACTTGAGCTCCTACAATGAGCAGTTCTTC. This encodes CASSSIDLSSYNEQFF.

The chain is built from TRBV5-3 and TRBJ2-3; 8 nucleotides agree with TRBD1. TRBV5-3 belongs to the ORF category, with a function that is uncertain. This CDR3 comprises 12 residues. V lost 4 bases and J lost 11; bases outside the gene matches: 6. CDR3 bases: TGTGCCAGAAGCATACAGGGGGTAGGGCAGTATTTT. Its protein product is CARSIQGVGQYF.

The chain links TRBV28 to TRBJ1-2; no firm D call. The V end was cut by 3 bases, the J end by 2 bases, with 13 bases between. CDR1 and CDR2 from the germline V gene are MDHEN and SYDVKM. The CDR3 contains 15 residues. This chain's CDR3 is CASSLGSLQNYGYTF. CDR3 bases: TGTGCCAGCAGTTTGGGCAGCCTTCAGAACTATGGCTACACCTTC.

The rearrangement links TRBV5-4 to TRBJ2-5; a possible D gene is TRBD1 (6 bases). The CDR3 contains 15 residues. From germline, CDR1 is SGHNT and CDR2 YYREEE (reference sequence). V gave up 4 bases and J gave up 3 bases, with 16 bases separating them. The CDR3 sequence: CASSHPTYREETQYF. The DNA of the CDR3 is TGTGCCAGCAGCCACCCGACCTACAGGGAAGAGACCCAGTACTTC. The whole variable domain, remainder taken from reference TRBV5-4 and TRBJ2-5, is ETGVTQSPTHLIKTRGQQVTLRCSSQSGHNTVSWYQQALGQGPQFIFQYYREEENGRGNFPPRFSGLQFPNYSSELNVNALELDDSALYLCASSHPTYREETQYFGPGTRLLVL.

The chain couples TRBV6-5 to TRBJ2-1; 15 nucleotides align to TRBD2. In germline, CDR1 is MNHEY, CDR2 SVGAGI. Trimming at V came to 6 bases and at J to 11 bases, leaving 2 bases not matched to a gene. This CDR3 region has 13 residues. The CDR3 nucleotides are TGTGCCAGCAGGGGACTAGCGGGAGGAAAGCAGTTCTTC. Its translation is CASRGLAGGKQFF.

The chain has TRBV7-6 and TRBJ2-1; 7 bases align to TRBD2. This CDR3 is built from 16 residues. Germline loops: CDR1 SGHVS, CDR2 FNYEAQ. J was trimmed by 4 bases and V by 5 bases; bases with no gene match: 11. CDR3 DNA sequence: TGTGCCAGCAGCCCCGCGTTAGCGGGCGCATACAATGAGCAGTTCTTC. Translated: CASSPALAGAYNEQFF.

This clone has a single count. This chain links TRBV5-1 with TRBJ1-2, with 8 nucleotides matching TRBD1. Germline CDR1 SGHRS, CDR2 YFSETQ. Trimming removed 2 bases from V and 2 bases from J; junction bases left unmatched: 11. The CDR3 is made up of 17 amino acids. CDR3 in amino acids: CASSFVLGTGENYGYTF. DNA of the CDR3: TGCGCCAGCAGCTTCGTGCTAGGGACAGGAGAAAACTATGGCTACACCTTC.

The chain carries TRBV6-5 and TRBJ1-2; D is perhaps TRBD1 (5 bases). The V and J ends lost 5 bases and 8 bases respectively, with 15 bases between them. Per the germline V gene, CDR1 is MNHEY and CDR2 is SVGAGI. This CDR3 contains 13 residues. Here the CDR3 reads CASSHQGPGGYTF. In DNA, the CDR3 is TGTGCCAGCAGTCACCAGGGCCCGGGCGGCTACACCTTC.

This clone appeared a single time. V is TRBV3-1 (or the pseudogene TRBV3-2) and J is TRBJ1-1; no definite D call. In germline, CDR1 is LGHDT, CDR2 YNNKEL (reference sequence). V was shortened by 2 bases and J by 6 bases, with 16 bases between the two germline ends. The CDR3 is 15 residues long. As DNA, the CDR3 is TGTGCCAGCAGCCAATCCGAGGCTGCGAAGGCTGAAGCTTTCTTT. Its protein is CASSQSEAAKAEAFF.

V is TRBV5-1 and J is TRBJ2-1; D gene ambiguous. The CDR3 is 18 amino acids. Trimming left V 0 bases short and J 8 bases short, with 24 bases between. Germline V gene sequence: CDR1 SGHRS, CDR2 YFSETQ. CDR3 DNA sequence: TGCGCCAGCAGCTTGGCCACCAATACCGTCCCGCCCGAGGATGAGCAGTTCTTC. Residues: CASSLATNTVPPEDEQFF.

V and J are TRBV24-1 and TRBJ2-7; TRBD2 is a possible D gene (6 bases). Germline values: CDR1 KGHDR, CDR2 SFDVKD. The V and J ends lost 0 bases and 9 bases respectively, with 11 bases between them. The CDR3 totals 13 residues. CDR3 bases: TGTGCCACCAGTGATTTGCCTGCGGGACGGCAGTACTTC. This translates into CATSDLPAGRQYF.

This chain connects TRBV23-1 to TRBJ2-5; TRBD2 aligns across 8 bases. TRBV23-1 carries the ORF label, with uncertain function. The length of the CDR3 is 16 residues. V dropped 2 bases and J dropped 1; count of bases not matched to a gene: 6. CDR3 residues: CASSQRIAGTQETQYF. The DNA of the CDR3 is TGCGCCAGCAGTCAAAGAATAGCGGGGACCCAAGAGACCCAGTACTTC.

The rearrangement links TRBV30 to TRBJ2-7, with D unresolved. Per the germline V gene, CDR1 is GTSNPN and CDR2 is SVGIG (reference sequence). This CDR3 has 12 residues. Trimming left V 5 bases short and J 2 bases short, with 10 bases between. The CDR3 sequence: CAWGRRAYEQYF. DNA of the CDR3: TGTGCCTGGGGGCGGAGAGCCTACGAGCAGTACTTC.

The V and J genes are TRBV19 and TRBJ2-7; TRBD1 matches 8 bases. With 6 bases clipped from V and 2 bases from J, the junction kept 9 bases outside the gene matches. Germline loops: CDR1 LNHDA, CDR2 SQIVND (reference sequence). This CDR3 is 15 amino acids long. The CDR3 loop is CASSKTGVFAYEQYF. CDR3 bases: TGTGCCAGTAGCAAGACAGGGGTATTTGCCTACGAGCAGTACTTC.

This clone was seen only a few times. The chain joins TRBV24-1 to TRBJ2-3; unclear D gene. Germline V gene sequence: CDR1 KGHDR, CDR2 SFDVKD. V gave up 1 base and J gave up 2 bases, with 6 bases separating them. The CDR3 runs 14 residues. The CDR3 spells CATSDFPNTDTQYF. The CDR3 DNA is TGTGCCACCAGTGATTTCCCTAACACAGATACGCAGTATTTT.

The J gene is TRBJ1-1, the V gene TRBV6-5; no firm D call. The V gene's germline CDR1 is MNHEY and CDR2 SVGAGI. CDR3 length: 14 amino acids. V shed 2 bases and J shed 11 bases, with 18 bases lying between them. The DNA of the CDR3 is TGTGCCAGCAGTTACGGGCAGTTCCCCGAAGTGGCTTTCTTT. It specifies CASSYGQFPEVAFF.

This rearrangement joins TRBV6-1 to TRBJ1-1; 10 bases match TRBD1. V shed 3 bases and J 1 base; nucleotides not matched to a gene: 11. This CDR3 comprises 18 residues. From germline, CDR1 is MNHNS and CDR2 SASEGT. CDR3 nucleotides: TGTGCCAGCAGTGAGCTCCGGGACAGGGGCGGTCAGAACACTGAAGCTTTCTTT. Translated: CASSELRDRGGQNTEAFF.

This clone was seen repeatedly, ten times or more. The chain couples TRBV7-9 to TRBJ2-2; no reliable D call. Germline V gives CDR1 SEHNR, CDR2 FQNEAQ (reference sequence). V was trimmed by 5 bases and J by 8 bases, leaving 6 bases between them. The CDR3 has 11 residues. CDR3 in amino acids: CASSPMGELFF. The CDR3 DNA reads TGTGCCAGCAGCCCTATGGGGGAGCTGTTTTTT.

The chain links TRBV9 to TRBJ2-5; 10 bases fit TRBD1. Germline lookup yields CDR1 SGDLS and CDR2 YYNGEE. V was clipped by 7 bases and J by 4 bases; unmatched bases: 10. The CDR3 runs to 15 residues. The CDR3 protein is CASAGTGALGETQYF. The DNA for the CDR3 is TGTGCCAGCGCAGGGACAGGGGCTTTGGGAGAGACCCAGTACTTC.

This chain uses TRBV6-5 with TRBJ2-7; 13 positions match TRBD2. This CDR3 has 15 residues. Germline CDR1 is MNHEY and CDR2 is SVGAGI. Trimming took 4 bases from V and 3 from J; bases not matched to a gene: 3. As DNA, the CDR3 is TGTGCCAGCAGTTCGGGACTAGCGGGAAACTACGAGCAGTACTTC. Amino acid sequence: CASSSGLAGNYEQYF.

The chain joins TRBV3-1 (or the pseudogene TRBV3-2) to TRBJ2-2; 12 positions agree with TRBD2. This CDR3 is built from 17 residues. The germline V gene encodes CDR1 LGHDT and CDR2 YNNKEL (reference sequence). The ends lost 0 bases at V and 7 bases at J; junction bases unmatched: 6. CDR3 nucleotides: TGTGCCAGCAGCCAAGATCTAGCGGGGGGGCTGGACGGGGAGCTGTTTTTT. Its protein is CASSQDLAGGLDGELFF.

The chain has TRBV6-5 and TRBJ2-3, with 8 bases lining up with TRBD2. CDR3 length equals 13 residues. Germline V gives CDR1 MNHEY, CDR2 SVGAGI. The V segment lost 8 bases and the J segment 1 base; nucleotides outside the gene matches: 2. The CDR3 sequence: CASRGGGTDTQYF. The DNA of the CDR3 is TGTGCCAGCCGGGGGGGCGGCACAGATACGCAGTATTTT.

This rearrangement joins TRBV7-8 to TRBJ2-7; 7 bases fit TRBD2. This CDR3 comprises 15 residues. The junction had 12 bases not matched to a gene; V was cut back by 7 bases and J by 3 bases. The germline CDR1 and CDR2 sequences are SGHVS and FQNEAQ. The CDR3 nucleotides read TGTGCCAGCACCCCTGGGGAGGGCGGTTTCTACGAGCAGTACTTC. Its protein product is CASTPGEGGFYEQYF.

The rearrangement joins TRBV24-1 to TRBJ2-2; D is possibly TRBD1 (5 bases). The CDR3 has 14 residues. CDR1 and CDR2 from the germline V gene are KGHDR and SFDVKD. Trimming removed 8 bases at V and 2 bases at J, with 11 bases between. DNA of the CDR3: TGTGCCACCAATGGGGCGAGAAACACCGGGGAGCTGTTTTTT. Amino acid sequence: CATNGARNTGELFF.

CDR3 nucleotides: TGTGCCAGCAGCTTGGTTGGGGGGTCGGCCCAGTACTTC. Protein sequence: CASSLVGGSAQYF. The chain employs TRBV5-6 and TRBJ2-5, with D possibly matching TRBD2 (6 bases). V lost 0 bases and J 9 bases, leaving 12 bases between the germline ends. CDR3 length: 13 amino acids. Germline V gene lookup returns CDR1 SGHDT and CDR2 YYEEEE.

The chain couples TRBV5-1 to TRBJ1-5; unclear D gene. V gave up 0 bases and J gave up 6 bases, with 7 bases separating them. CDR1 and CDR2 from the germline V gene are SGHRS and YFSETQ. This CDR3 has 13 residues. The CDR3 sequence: CASSLGIGQPQHF. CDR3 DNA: TGCGCCAGCAGCTTGGGAATCGGTCAGCCCCAGCATTTT.

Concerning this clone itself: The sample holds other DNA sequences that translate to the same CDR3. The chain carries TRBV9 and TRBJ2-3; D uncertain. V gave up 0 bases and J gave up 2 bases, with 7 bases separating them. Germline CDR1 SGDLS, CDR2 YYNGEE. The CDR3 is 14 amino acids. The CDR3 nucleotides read TGTGCCAGCAGCGTAGGGTTAGACACAGATACGCAGTATTTT. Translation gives CASSVGLDTDTQYF.

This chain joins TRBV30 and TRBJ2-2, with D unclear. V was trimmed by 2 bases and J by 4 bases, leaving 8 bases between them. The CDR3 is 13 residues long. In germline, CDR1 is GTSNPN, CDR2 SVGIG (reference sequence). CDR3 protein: CAWSPTATGELFF. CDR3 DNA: TGTGCCTGGAGTCCTACAGCCACCGGGGAGCTGTTTTTT.

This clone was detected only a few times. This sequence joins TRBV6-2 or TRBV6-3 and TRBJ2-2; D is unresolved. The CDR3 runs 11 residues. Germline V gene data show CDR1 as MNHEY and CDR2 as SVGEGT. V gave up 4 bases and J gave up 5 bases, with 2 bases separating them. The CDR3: CASSSTGELFF. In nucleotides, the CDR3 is TGTGCCAGCAGTTCGACCGGGGAGCTGTTTTTT.